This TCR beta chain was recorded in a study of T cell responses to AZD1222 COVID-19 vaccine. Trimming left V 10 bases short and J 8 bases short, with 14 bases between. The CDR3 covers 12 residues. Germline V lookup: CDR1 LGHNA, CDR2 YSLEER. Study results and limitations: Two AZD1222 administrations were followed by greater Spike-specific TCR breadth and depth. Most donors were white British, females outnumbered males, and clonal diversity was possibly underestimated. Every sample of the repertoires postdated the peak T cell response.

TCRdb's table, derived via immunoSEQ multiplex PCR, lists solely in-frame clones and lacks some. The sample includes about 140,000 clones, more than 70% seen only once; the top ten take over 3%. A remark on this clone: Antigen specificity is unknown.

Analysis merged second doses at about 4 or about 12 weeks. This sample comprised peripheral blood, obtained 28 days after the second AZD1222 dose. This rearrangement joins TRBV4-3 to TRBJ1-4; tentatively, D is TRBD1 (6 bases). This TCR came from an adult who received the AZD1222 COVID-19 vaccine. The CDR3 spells CATRGVEEKLFF. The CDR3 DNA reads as TGCGCCACGAGGGGGGTAGAAGAAAAACTGTTTTTT.